This TCR beta chain is from a study of T-cell reconstitution after alpha-beta-depleted transplantation in children. The CDR3 totals 15 residues. The V and J ends lost 3 bases and 5 bases, in that order; junction bases with no gene match: 7. Germline V gives CDR1 ENHRY, CDR2 SYGVKD. A TCRbeta library incorporating unique molecular identifiers was prepared. Each CDR3 protein is one row after TCRdb ran MiXCR on the PCR reads. The repertoire has roughly 310,000 distinct CDR3 sequences, approximately 23% of them found once; the top ten carry around 9.9%. This clonotype is a singleton in its sample. The V and J genes are TRBV10-3 and TRBJ2-1, with 7 bases matching TRBD1. Sequences were derived from PBMCs, mostly from graft donor cells, sampled 180 days after TCRalphabeta/CD19-depleted stem cell transplant. The clonotype was recovered from a male patient younger than 18 who had a stem cell transplant for acute lymphoblastic leukemia, so the T cells may come from the graft donor. The CDR3 spells CAISEQGTGHNEQFF. DNA of the CDR3: TGTGCCATCAGTGAACAGGGGACGGGACACAATGAGCAGTTCTTC.